Listed below are T cell receptor beta chains from one sample, sequenced in a study of control samples from healthy donors and cancer patients. The assay was immunoSEQ multiplex PCR, and TCRdb's table has in-frame clones only and misses some. Among some 150,000 clones listed, about 90% were seen once. What was sequenced was blood. The source of these receptors is a man between 25 and 39 years old in good health. CDR3s include the opening cysteine and the closing phenylalanine or tryptophan. D genes are given only for firm matches. Expanded clones get a size class; other rows say once, few or many, or leave the size out.

CDR3: CASSGAGVFYEQYF
DNA: TGCGCCAGCAGTGGGGCAGGGGTCTTCTACGAGCAGTACTTC
J: TRBJ2-7
size: .
V: TRBV10-2
D: .

CDR3: CASSLTGAYGYTF
DNA: TGTGCCAGCAGCCTGACAGGGGCCTATGGCTACACCTTC
J: TRBJ1-2
size: .
V: TRBV12-3/TRBV12-4
D: TRBD1

CDR3: CASSQIGQLAGTDTQYF
DNA: TGTGCCAGCAGCCAGATCGGACAGCTAGCGGGCACAGATACGCAGTATTTT
J: TRBJ2-3
size: .
V: TRBV14
D: .

CDR3: CASTEPSRRNSNQPQHF
DNA: TGTGCCAGCACCGAACCCTCACGCCGGAATAGCAATCAGCCCCAGCATTTT
J: TRBJ1-5
size: .
V: TRBV5-8
D: .

CDR3: CASSLDGQGSGYTF
DNA: TGTGCCAGCAGCTTAGACGGACAGGGGTCGGGCTACACCTTC
J: TRBJ1-2
size: .
V: TRBV7-9
D: TRBD1

CDR3: CAWSRVSSGNTIYF
DNA: TGTGCCTGGAGCCGGGTGAGCTCTGGAAACACCATATATTTT
J: TRBJ1-3
size: .
V: TRBV30
D: .

CDR3: CASSLGTGWNGYTF
DNA: TGTGCCAGCAGCTTGGGGACAGGGTGGAATGGCTACACCTTC
J: TRBJ1-2
size: .
V: TRBV5-8
D: TRBD1

CDR3: CSVAAEDYGYTF
DNA: TGCAGCGTTGCCGCGGAAGACTATGGCTACACCTTC
J: TRBJ1-2
size: .
V: TRBV29-1
D: .

CDR3: CAWSVGTRGGNTEAFF
DNA: TGTGCCTGGAGCGTCGGGACTCGTGGGGGGAACACTGAAGCTTTCTTT
J: TRBJ1-1
size: .
V: TRBV30
D: .

CDR3: CASSSIGSGNTIYF
DNA: TGTGCCAGCAGCTCGATAGGTTCTGGAAACACCATATATTTT
J: TRBJ1-3
size: .
V: TRBV6-5
D: .

CDR3: CASSQERRGIGEQFF
DNA: TGTGCCAGCAGCCAAGAACGGAGGGGAATTGGCGAGCAGTTCTTC
J: TRBJ2-1
size: .
V: TRBV14
D: .

CDR3: CASSPGVRPPTEAFF
DNA: TGTGCCAGCAGTCCAGGGGTAAGGCCACCCACTGAAGCTTTCTTT
J: TRBJ1-1
size: .
V: TRBV27
D: .

CDR3: CASSAVGVQPQHF
DNA: TGTGCCAGCAGTGCTGTGGGGGTTCAGCCCCAGCATTTT
J: TRBJ1-5
size: once
V: TRBV5-6
D: .

CDR3: CSVVAGGAFF
DNA: TGCAGCGTTGTTGCGGGGGGAGCTTTCTTT
J: TRBJ1-1
size: .
V: TRBV29-1
D: .

CDR3: CSVGVGMNTEAFF
DNA: TGCAGCGTTGGGGTAGGGATGAACACTGAAGCTTTCTTT
J: TRBJ1-1
size: .
V: TRBV29-1
D: .

CDR3: CASRIAARAGTGLYEQYF
DNA: TGTGCCAGCAGAATAGCTGCGAGGGCCGGGACAGGGCTCTACGAGCAGTACTTC
J: TRBJ2-7
size: .
V: TRBV27
D: TRBD1

CDR3: CASSRDTAYGYTF
DNA: TGTGCCAGCAGCCGGGACACCGCCTATGGCTACACCTTC
J: TRBJ1-2
size: .
V: TRBV7-9
D: .

CDR3: CASSYRGIGGYTF
DNA: TGTGCCAGCAGTTACCGGGGGATCGGAGGCTACACCTTC
J: TRBJ1-2
size: .
V: TRBV6-6
D: .

CDR3: CASAPGIAGNTIYF
DNA: TGTGCCAGCGCACCAGGGATTGCGGGAAACACCATATATTTT
J: TRBJ1-3
size: once
V: TRBV7-2
D: .

CDR3: CASSQVRQGTGELFF
DNA: TGTGCCAGCAGCCAAGTGCGACAGGGGACCGGGGAGCTGTTTTTT
J: TRBJ2-2
size: .
V: TRBV14
D: TRBD1

CDR3: CASSAWDRGSDEQYF
DNA: TGTGCCAGCAGCGCGTGGGACAGGGGAAGCGACGAGCAGTACTTC
J: TRBJ2-7
size: .
V: TRBV7-2
D: TRBD1

CDR3: CASSPGTANTGELFF
DNA: TGTGCCAGCAGCCCGGGGACAGCGAACACCGGGGAGCTGTTTTTT
J: TRBJ2-2
size: once
V: TRBV11-2
D: TRBD1

CDR3: CASSIQGFNQPQHF
DNA: TGTGCCAGTAGTATACAGGGGTTCAATCAGCCCCAGCATTTT
J: TRBJ1-5
size: .
V: TRBV19
D: .

CDR3: CASSSDRGHLDYGYTF
DNA: TGCGCCAGCAGCTCGGACAGGGGGCATTTGGACTATGGCTACACCTTC
J: TRBJ1-2
size: .
V: TRBV5-1
D: TRBD1

CDR3: CASSPGQTKFSYEQYF
DNA: TGTGCCAGCTCACCAGGCCAGACCAAGTTCTCCTACGAGCAGTACTTC
J: TRBJ2-7
size: .
V: TRBV18
D: .

CDR3: CSASPAGGATDTQYF
DNA: TGCAGTGCTAGTCCCGCTGGGGGGGCAACAGATACGCAGTATTTT
J: TRBJ2-3
size: .
V: TRBV20-1
D: .

CDR3: CASSLSGQVLGEQFF
DNA: TGTGCCAGCAGCTTGTCTGGACAGGTCTTAGGTGAGCAGTTCTTC
J: TRBJ2-1
size: once
V: TRBV5-5
D: TRBD1

CDR3: CASSLGGTGNTEAFF
DNA: TGTGCCAGCAGCTTAGGGGGGACAGGGAACACTGAAGCTTTCTTT
J: TRBJ1-1
size: .
V: TRBV7-2
D: TRBD1

CDR3: CASSLVTSGGLTRGEQFF
DNA: TGTGCCAGCAGCTTAGTGACTAGCGGGGGACTAACACGGGGGGAGCAGTTCTTC
J: TRBJ2-1
size: .
V: TRBV7-8
D: TRBD2

CDR3: CASSQGGQPQHF
DNA: TGTGCCAGCAGTCAGGGGGGTCAGCCCCAGCATTTT
J: TRBJ1-5
size: .
V: TRBV12-3/TRBV12-4
D: TRBD1

CDR3: CASSLRRLAGYEQYF
DNA: TGTGCCAGCAGCTTAAGACGGTTAGCCGGGTACGAGCAGTACTTC
J: TRBJ2-7
size: .
V: TRBV11-2
D: .

CDR3: CASSTRQGGGYEQYF
DNA: TGTGCCAGCAGCACTAGACAGGGAGGGGGGTACGAGCAGTACTTC
J: TRBJ2-7
size: .
V: TRBV7-9
D: .

CDR3: CASSQGPTGSPLHF
DNA: TGTGCCAGCAGCCAGGGACCTACGGGGTCACCCCTCCACTTT
J: TRBJ1-6
size: .
V: TRBV3-1/TRBV3-2
D: .

CDR3: CASSLVPGQKAFF
DNA: TGTGCCAGCAGCTTAGTGCCGGGTCAGAAAGCTTTCTTT
J: TRBJ1-1
size: once
V: TRBV7-2
D: .

CDR3: CASSFQGGSYEQYF
DNA: TGTGCCAGCAGTTTTCAAGGGGGAAGCTACGAGCAGTACTTC
J: TRBJ2-7
size: .
V: TRBV27
D: .

CDR3: CASRNQGAFAYEQYF
DNA: TGTGCCAGCAGGAACCAGGGGGCTTTTGCCTACGAGCAGTACTTC
J: TRBJ2-7
size: .
V: TRBV2
D: TRBD1

CDR3: CASSLMGPALVHTGELFF
DNA: TGTGCCAGCAGCTTAATGGGACCGGCCCTAGTTCACACCGGGGAGCTGTTTTTT
J: TRBJ2-2
size: .
V: TRBV7-2
D: .

CDR3: CASSLGTGGDTIYF
DNA: TGTGCCAGCAGCTTAGGAACAGGAGGAGACACCATATATTTT
J: TRBJ1-3
size: .
V: TRBV7-8
D: .

CDR3: CASSERGGITGELFF
DNA: TGCGCCAGCAGTGAGCGGGGGGGCATAACCGGGGAGCTGTTTTTT
J: TRBJ2-2
size: .
V: TRBV10-2
D: TRBD2

CDR3: CASSPRSDRPYEQYF
DNA: TGTGCCAGCTCACCACGATCGGACAGGCCCTACGAGCAGTACTTC
J: TRBJ2-7
size: few
V: TRBV18
D: TRBD1

CDR3: CASSLGTVSGNTIYF
DNA: TGTGCCAGCAGCCTCGGGACCGTCTCTGGAAACACCATATATTTT
J: TRBJ1-3
size: .
V: TRBV3-1/TRBV3-2
D: .

CDR3: CASSSGRGTEAFF
DNA: TGCGCCAGCAGTAGTGGACGGGGCACTGAAGCTTTCTTT
J: TRBJ1-1
size: .
V: TRBV10-1
D: .

CDR3: CASSLGGEKLFF
DNA: TGCGCCAGCAGCCTGGGGGGCGAAAAACTGTTTTTT
J: TRBJ1-4
size: .
V: TRBV5-1
D: .

CDR3: CASSLGGTEGRAFF
DNA: TGTGCCAGCAGCTTAGGGGGGACAGAGGGCCGAGCTTTCTTT
J: TRBJ1-1
size: .
V: TRBV11-2
D: TRBD1

CDR3: CASSLGGLATDTQYF
DNA: TGCGCCAGCAGCTTGGGGGGACTAGCGACAGATACGCAGTATTTT
J: TRBJ2-3
size: .
V: TRBV5-1
D: TRBD2

CDR3: CSAVDPEKGPNTGELFF
DNA: TGCAGCGCCGTTGACCCGGAGAAGGGACCAAACACCGGGGAGCTGTTTTTT
J: TRBJ2-2
size: few
V: TRBV29-1
D: .

CDR3: CASTKGLAGGQNIQYF
DNA: TGTGCCAGCACCAAAGGACTAGCGGGGGGGCAAAACATTCAGTACTTC
J: TRBJ2-4
size: .
V: TRBV2
D: TRBD2

CDR3: CASSGTEAQETQYF
DNA: TGTGCCAGCAGCGGGACCGAAGCCCAAGAGACCCAGTACTTC
J: TRBJ2-5
size: .
V: TRBV11-2
D: .

CDR3: CASSPHRGPNTGELFF
DNA: TGTGCCAGCAGCCCCCATCGGGGCCCGAACACCGGGGAGCTGTTTTTT
J: TRBJ2-2
size: .
V: TRBV9
D: .

CDR3: CASSEGDRVYEQYF
DNA: TGTGCCAGCAGTGAAGGGGACAGGGTCTACGAGCAGTACTTC
J: TRBJ2-7
size: .
V: TRBV2
D: TRBD1

CDR3: CASSDLFQDTQYF
DNA: TGTGCCAGCAGCGACCTGTTTCAAGATACGCAGTATTTT
J: TRBJ2-3
size: once
V: TRBV7-3
D: .

CDR3: CASSLRTGGIGELFF
DNA: TGTGCCAGCAGCTTAAGGACAGGGGGCATCGGGGAGCTGTTTTTT
J: TRBJ2-2
size: .
V: TRBV7-3
D: TRBD1

CDR3: CASSLQGRVNSEAFF
DNA: TGTGCCAGCAGCTTACAGGGGAGGGTAAATTCTGAAGCTTTCTTT
J: TRBJ1-1
size: .
V: TRBV11-2
D: .